This T cell receptor (beta chain) was identified in a study of blood T cells in healthy people across ages. Study background: Through template switching, about one barcoded beta molecule was captured per two T cells, as measured in model experiments.

A J-beta primer mix and a sample-barcoded 5' primer were used in a second PCR of about 6 to 12 cycles. TCRdb reprocessed the 5' RACE reads with MiXCR, giving one entry per CDR3 protein. The sample records approximately 800,000 distinct CDR3 sequences, roughly 60% being singletons. V shed 1 base, J shed 4 bases, and the junction held 13 bases outside the gene matches. Germline values: CDR1 DFQATT, CDR2 SNEGSKA (reference sequence). The CDR3 runs 16 residues. Points on this clonotype: The antigen is undetermined.

Study-wide results and limits: In long-lived donors, naive CD4+ cell counts and diversity exceeded those of aged donors.

J is TRBJ2-7 and V is TRBV20-1; 7 positions agree with TRBD2. This receptor was taken from a young man in good health. The specimen was blood. The CDR3 spells CSARVIRSASGYEQYF. The CDR3 nucleotides read TGCAGTGCTAGAGTCATCCGCTCGGCTAGCGGATACGAGCAGTACTTC.